A selection of T cell receptor beta chains follows, all from one sample in a study of response to subunit inactivated influenza vaccine. TCRdb reprocessed the RT-PCR reads via MiXCR and lists one record per CDR3 protein. The sample gives over 400,000 distinct CDR3 sequences, about an eighth of which show up once; over 10% is in the top ten. Sample: PBMCs from blood, taken around seven weeks after vaccination. The receptors derive from a man aged 50 or older who received an inactivated influenza vaccine. Each CDR3 is given with its conserved first and last residue. D genes are given only for firm matches. Not all rows give a size; the values are once, few, many and, for expanded clones, a class.

TRBJ2-7,TRBD1,NA,TRBV29-1,14,CSVGGQGLAYEQYF,TGCAGCGTTGGAGGACAGGGGTTGGCCTACGAGCAGTACTTC
TRBJ2-7,NA,many,TRBV6-2/TRBV6-3,11,CASSDSYEQYF,TGTGCCAGCAGCGACTCCTACGAGCAGTACTTC
TRBJ2-1,NA,few,TRBV10-2,15,CASLSRAEAYNEQFF,TGCGCCAGCCTCTCGCGAGCGGAAGCCTACAATGAGCAGTTCTTC
TRBJ2-7,NA,few,TRBV7-2,15,CASSLATAYGNEQYF,TGTGCCAGCAGCTTAGCCACAGCATACGGGAACGAGCAGTACTTC
TRBJ2-7,NA,many,TRBV10-3,13,CAISEGPSYEQYF,TGTGCCATCAGTGAGGGACCCTCCTACGAGCAGTACTTC
TRBJ2-7,NA,few,TRBV10-3,15,CAISKGGSDSYEQYF,TGTGCCATCTCCAAGGGGGGCTCCGACTCCTACGAGCAGTACTTC
TRBJ2-7,TRBD2,NA,TRBV20-1,13,CSASPGRYNEQYF,TGCAGTGCTAGTCCCGGGAGGTACAACGAGCAGTACTTC
TRBJ2-6,NA,NA,TRBV10-3,13,CASRVAGANVLTF,TGTGCCAGTAGGGTAGCTGGGGCCAACGTCCTGACTTTC
TRBJ1-1,NA,few,TRBV6-5,15,CASMFFGRGQTEAFF,TGTGCCAGCATGTTCTTTGGGCGGGGGCAGACTGAAGCTTTCTTT
TRBJ2-2,NA,NA,TRBV6-1,13,CASSPREAGELFF,TGTGCCAGCAGCCCCAGGGAGGCCGGGGAGCTGTTTTTT
TRBJ2-7,TRBD1,few,TRBV5-1,15,CASRLDRGRIYEQYF,TGCGCCAGCAGATTGGACAGGGGAAGGATCTACGAGCAGTACTTC
TRBJ2-2,NA,many,TRBV20-1,12,CSATASTGELFF,TGCAGTGCTACGGCCTCCACCGGGGAGCTGTTTTTT
TRBJ2-5,NA,NA,TRBV7-2,14,CASSLGFGGETQYF,TGTGCCAGCAGCTTAGGTTTTGGGGGCGAGACCCAGTACTTC
TRBJ2-1,TRBD1,NA,TRBV5-1,16,CASSLSGQGPYNEQFF,TGCGCCAGCAGCTTGTCTGGACAGGGGCCCTACAATGAGCAGTTCTTC
TRBJ2-7,NA,many,TRBV27,13,CASSFRTGYEQYF,TGTGCCAGCAGTTTCCGCACAGGGTACGAGCAGTACTTC
TRBJ2-7,TRBD2,NA,TRBV28,16,CASSSGLAGVWGEQYF,TGTGCCAGCAGTTCGGGACTAGCGGGAGTTTGGGGCGAGCAGTACTTC
TRBJ1-1,TRBD1,few,TRBV28,15,CASSLSDRGNTEAFF,TGTGCCAGCAGTTTATCTGACAGGGGGAACACTGAAGCTTTCTTT
TRBJ2-1,TRBD1,NA,TRBV24-1,16,CATSGLPGQGINEQFF,TGTGCCACCAGTGGCCTACCGGGACAGGGGATCAATGAGCAGTTCTTC
TRBJ2-2,TRBD2,many,TRBV7-2,15,CASSSGLAGTGELFF,TGTGCCAGCAGCTCGGGACTAGCGGGGACGGGGGAGCTGTTTTTT
TRBJ2-7,TRBD2,few,TRBV10-3,14,CAISEQAGVYEQYF,TGTGCCATCAGTGAGCAAGCGGGGGTATACGAGCAGTACTTC
TRBJ1-2,NA,few,TRBV20-1,12,CSAFPTRDGYTF,TGCAGTGCTTTCCCCACGAGGGATGGCTACACCTTC
TRBJ2-7,TRBD2,NA,TRBV6-2/TRBV6-3,14,CASRGTSGGYEQYF,TGTGCCAGCAGAGGGACTAGCGGGGGCTACGAGCAGTACTTC
TRBJ1-5,NA,many,TRBV10-1,14,CASSAGNSNQPQHF,TGCGCCAGCAGTGCAGGGAATAGCAATCAGCCCCAGCATTTT
TRBJ2-7,NA,many,TRBV9,15,CASSVRGSGAYEQYF,TGTGCCAGCAGCGTGAGGGGGAGTGGGGCCTACGAGCAGTACTTC
TRBJ1-4,TRBD1,few,TRBV5-1,15,CASSSGQATNEKLFF,TGCGCCAGCAGCTCCGGACAGGCAACTAATGAAAAACTGTTTTTT
TRBJ2-5,TRBD1,many,TRBV5-1,13,CASSPPGGETQYF,TGCGCCAGCAGCCCCCCAGGGGGAGAGACCCAGTACTTC
TRBJ2-5,NA,many,TRBV15,15,CATSRVWGPGETQYF,TGTGCCACCAGCAGAGTCTGGGGGCCGGGGGAGACCCAGTACTTC
TRBJ1-2,TRBD1,few,TRBV4-3,15,CASSQDPQGFYGYTF,TGCGCCAGCAGCCAAGACCCACAGGGGTTCTATGGCTACACCTTC
TRBJ2-7,TRBD1,few,TRBV28,15,CASSLGQAEGYEQYF,TGTGCCAGCAGTTTGGGACAGGCAGAAGGCTACGAGCAGTACTTC
TRBJ2-7,TRBD1,many,TRBV18,13,CASSRDRADEQYF,TGTGCCAGCTCACGAGACAGGGCTGACGAGCAGTACTTC
TRBJ1-2,TRBD1,NA,TRBV7-3,15,CASSAGTGGDYGYTF,TGTGCCAGCAGCGCCGGGACAGGGGGCGACTATGGCTACACCTTC
TRBJ2-5,TRBD2,few,TRBV4-1,18,CASSQDLEAGGLGKTQYF,TGCGCCAGCAGCCAAGATCTTGAAGCGGGAGGGCTGGGAAAGACCCAGTACTTC
TRBJ1-2,NA,few,TRBV25-1,15,CASSEEGPANYGYTF,TGTGCCAGCAGTGAAGAGGGACCTGCTAACTATGGCTACACCTTC
TRBJ2-7,TRBD2,many,TRBV5-1,15,CASSLNGRINYEQYF,TGCGCCAGCAGCTTGAACGGGAGGATTAACTACGAGCAGTACTTC
TRBJ2-5,TRBD2,NA,TRBV7-9,16,CASSRTSGRVWETQYF,TGTGCCAGCAGTCGGACTAGCGGGAGAGTGTGGGAGACCCAGTACTTC
TRBJ1-1,TRBD1,NA,TRBV3-1,15,CASTQTGTVNTEAFF,TGTGCCAGCACCCAAACGGGGACAGTGAACACTGAAGCTTTCTTT
TRBJ1-3,NA,few,TRBV11-2,15,CASSLQLSSGNTIYF,TGTGCCAGCAGCCTACAGTTGAGCTCTGGAAACACCATATATTTT
TRBJ2-7,NA,NA,TRBV2,12,CASSGLVYEQYF,TGTGCCAGCAGTGGACTAGTCTACGAGCAGTACTTC
TRBJ2-1,TRBD2,many,TRBV20-1,15,CSASELAGAYNEQFF,TGCAGTGCTAGCGAACTAGCGGGAGCCTACAATGAGCAGTTCTTC
TRBJ2-2,TRBD2,few,TRBV9,15,CASSVGLAVTGELFF,TGTGCCAGCAGCGTGGGACTAGCGGTCACCGGGGAGCTGTTTTTT
TRBJ2-7,NA,NA,TRBV7-4,14,CASSSNRVSYEQYF,TGTGCCAGCAGCTCAAACAGGGTTTCCTACGAGCAGTACTTC
TRBJ2-5,TRBD1,few,TRBV15,14,CATRRDRGGRTQYF,TGTGCCACCAGAAGGGACAGGGGGGGGAGAACCCAGTACTTC
TRBJ2-3,TRBD1,many,TRBV10-3,16,CAISGTASSSTDTQYF,TGTGCCATCAGCGGGACAGCGTCATCTAGCACAGATACGCAGTATTTT
TRBJ2-7,NA,many,TRBV20-1,13,CSARETGTPEQYF,TGCAGTGCTAGAGAAACCGGGACCCCCGAGCAGTACTTC
TRBJ2-7,NA,NA,TRBV11-2,13,CASSRSFNYEQYF,TGTGCCAGCAGCCGCTCCTTTAACTACGAGCAGTACTTC
TRBJ2-7,NA,many,TRBV12-3/TRBV12-4,12,CASSLDNYEQYF,TGTGCCAGCAGTTTGGACAATTACGAGCAGTACTTC
TRBJ2-1,NA,few,TRBV7-9,17,CASSFWAAGRYYNEQFF,TGTGCCAGCAGCTTCTGGGCGGCGGGAAGGTACTACAATGAGCAGTTCTTC
TRBJ1-6,TRBD1,few,TRBV5-1,16,CASSLSGTGGDSPLHF,TGCGCCAGCAGCCTATCCGGGACAGGGGGCGATTCACCCCTCCACTTT
TRBJ2-4,TRBD2,NA,TRBV29-1,15,CSVGSAGGPGNIQYF,TGCAGCGTTGGGTCTGCGGGAGGGCCAGGAAACATTCAGTACTTC
TRBJ2-5,TRBD2,NA,TRBV7-9,17,CASSLVTLAGVLETQYF,TGTGCCAGCAGCTTAGTTACGCTAGCGGGAGTGCTAGAGACCCAGTACTTC
TRBJ2-7,NA,few,TRBV7-9,14,CASSTSTSYTEQYF,TGTGCCAGCAGCACATCGACTAGTTACACCGAGCAGTACTTC
TRBJ2-1,NA,many,TRBV6-5,17,CASSYSILPGSHNEQFF,TGTGCCAGCAGTTACTCGATACTCCCCGGGAGCCACAATGAGCAGTTCTTC
TRBJ2-3,TRBD2,NA,TRBV28,15,CASTGSGTRSYTQYF,TGTGCCAGCACCGGTAGCGGGACCCGCAGTTATACGCAGTATTTT
TRBJ2-1,TRBD2,few,TRBV5-1,17,CASSSGLAGGLDNEQFF,TGCGCCAGCAGCTCGGGACTAGCGGGGGGGCTGGACAATGAGCAGTTCTTC
TRBJ2-2,TRBD2,many,TRBV20-1,14,CSARLASGAGELFF,TGCAGTGCTAGACTTGCTAGCGGGGCCGGGGAGCTGTTTTTT
TRBJ2-5,TRBD2,NA,TRBV19,15,CASSGASGAAETQYF,TGTGCCAGTAGTGGGGCCAGCGGGGCCGCAGAGACCCAGTACTTC
TRBJ2-3,TRBD2,many,TRBV7-8,16,CASSSILAGGTDTQYF,TGTGCCAGCAGCTCAATCCTAGCGGGGGGCACAGATACGCAGTATTTT
TRBJ2-7,NA,NA,TRBV6-4,13,CASSAERFSEQYF,TGTGCCAGCAGTGCCGAACGCTTTTCCGAGCAGTACTTC
TRBJ2-5,NA,many,TRBV20-1,13,CSAKDSRSETQYF,TGCAGTGCAAAGGACAGCAGGTCGGAGACCCAGTACTTC
TRBJ2-7,NA,NA,TRBV10-3,14,CAISLRTTGYEQYF,TGTGCCATCAGCCTGCGGACAACCGGCTACGAGCAGTACTTC